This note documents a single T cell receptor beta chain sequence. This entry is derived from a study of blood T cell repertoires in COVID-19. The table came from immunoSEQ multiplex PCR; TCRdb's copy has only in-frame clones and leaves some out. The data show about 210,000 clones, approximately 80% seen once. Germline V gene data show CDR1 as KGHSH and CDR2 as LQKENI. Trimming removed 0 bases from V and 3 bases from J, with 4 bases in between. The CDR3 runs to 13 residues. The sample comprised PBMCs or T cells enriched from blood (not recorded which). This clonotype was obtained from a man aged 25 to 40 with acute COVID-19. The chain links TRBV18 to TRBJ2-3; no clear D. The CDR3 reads CASSPPSTDTQYF. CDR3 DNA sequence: TGTGCCAGCTCACCACCGTCAACAGATACGCAGTATTTT.